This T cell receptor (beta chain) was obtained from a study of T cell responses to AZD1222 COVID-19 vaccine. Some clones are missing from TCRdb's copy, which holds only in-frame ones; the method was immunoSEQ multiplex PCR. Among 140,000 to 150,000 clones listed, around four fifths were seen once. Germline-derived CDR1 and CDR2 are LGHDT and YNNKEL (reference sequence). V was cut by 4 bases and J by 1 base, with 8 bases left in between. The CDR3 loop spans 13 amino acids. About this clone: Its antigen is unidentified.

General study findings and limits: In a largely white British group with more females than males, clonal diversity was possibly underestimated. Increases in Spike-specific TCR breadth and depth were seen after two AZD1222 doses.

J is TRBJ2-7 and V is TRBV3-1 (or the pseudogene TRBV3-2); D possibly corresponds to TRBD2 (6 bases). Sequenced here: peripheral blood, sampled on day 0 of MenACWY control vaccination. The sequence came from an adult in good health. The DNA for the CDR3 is TGTGCCAGCAGCCTCGCGGGGTCCTACGAGCAGTACTTC. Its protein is CASSLAGSYEQYF.